The 21 T cell receptor beta chains listed next were all sequenced from one sample in a study of glioma-infiltrating T cells. Using RNA template, CDR3s of TCR alpha and beta were amplified with iRepertoire arm-PCR. MiXCR, applied by TCRdb to the multiplex PCR reads, yields one record per CDR3 protein. The top ten clones hold roughly 46% of a sample with around 100,000 distinct CDR3 sequences, about 30% of them seen once. Material: glioma tissue, nonneoplastic brain tissue, or PBMCs (not recorded which). These receptors all stem from a human donor with low-grade glioma or glioblastoma, undergoing nonglioma brain surgery, or in good health (not recorded which).

This clonotype was detected many times. The chain recombines TRBV3-1 with TRBJ1-2; TRBD1 matches 8 bases. V was clipped by 4 bases and J by 6 bases; unmatched bases: 4. CDR3 size: 13 residues. The germline V gene encodes CDR1 LGHDT and CDR2 YNNKEL (reference sequence). CDR3 coding DNA: TGTGCCAGCAGCCGAACGGACAGGGATGGCTACACCTTC. This codes for CASSRTDRDGYTF.

Points on this clonotype: One base away lies a much larger clone, so this may be a sequencing read error. The rearrangement joins TRBV6-1 to TRBJ1-5; D is undetermined. Trimming removed 7 bases at V and 10 bases at J, with 23 bases between. Germline-derived CDR1 and CDR2 are MNHNS and SASEGT. This CDR3 region has 15 residues. CDR3 residues: CASIDTQPGEKPQHF. CDR3 nucleotides: TGTGCCAGCATCGACACACAGCCCGGGGAAAAACCCCAGCATTTT.

There are many counts of this clonotype. The chain uses TRBV6-1 and TRBJ2-7, with D tentatively TRBD1 or TRBD2 (5 bases each). V was trimmed by 6 bases and J by 2 bases, leaving 8 bases between them. Germline V lookup: CDR1 MNHNS, CDR2 SASEGT. CDR3 length: 12 amino acids. The CDR3: CASSPGPYEQYF. Written as DNA, the CDR3 is TGTGCCAGCAGCCCGGGGCCCTACGAGCAGTACTTC.

This clonotype occurred a few times. The J gene is TRBJ1-1, the V gene TRBV4-2, with a possible D match to TRBD1 (6 bases). Per germline, CDR1 LGHNA and CDR2 YNFKEQ. This CDR3 spans 16 amino acids. V lost 3 bases, J lost 2 bases, and 16 bases lay in between. The CDR3 nucleotides read TGTGCCAGCAGCCAGGATCGACAGGTTACAAACACTGAAGCTTTCTTT. This encodes CASSQDRQVTNTEAFF.

This clonotype was counted at least ten times. This chain joins TRBV6-1 and TRBJ2-1; TRBD1 agrees at 8 bases. The CDR3 consists of 16 residues. Germline CDR1 MNHNS, CDR2 SASEGT. Germline trimming cut 5 bases from V and 1 base from J; bases unmatched to any gene: 7. The CDR3 region is CASSTLQGVSYNEQFF. The CDR3 DNA follows: TGTGCCAGCAGTACCTTACAGGGGGTGTCCTACAATGAGCAGTTCTTC.

The chain has TRBV3-1 and TRBJ2-3, with 11 nucleotides matching TRBD2. Germline CDR1 LGHDT, CDR2 YNNKEL (reference sequence). The CDR3 totals 15 residues. V lost 1 base to trimming and J lost 8 bases; unmatched junction nucleotides: 5. The CDR3 DNA sequence: TGTGCCAGCAGCCAAGTGACTAGCGGGGTTGGTACGCAGTATTTT. It encodes CASSQVTSGVGTQYF.

This clonotype was counted at least ten times. V is TRBV6-1 and J is TRBJ2-3, with 14 bases identical to TRBD2. This CDR3 is built from 16 residues. Germline loops: CDR1 MNHNS, CDR2 SASEGT. Germline trimming cut 6 bases from V and 1 base from J; bases unmatched to any gene: 3. In nucleotides, the CDR3 is TGTGCCAGCAGCCAGGGACTAGCGGGGGGCACAGATACGCAGTATTTT. Its translation: CASSQGLAGGTDTQYF.

This clonotype was found many times. The rearrangement uses TRBV3-1 and TRBJ1-5; TRBD1 might be the D (5 bases). Deletions cut 0 bases from V and 3 bases from J, with 9 bases between. CDR1 LGHDT and CDR2 YNNKEL come from the germline V gene (reference sequence). The CDR3 has 15 amino acids. In nucleotides, the CDR3 is TGTGCCAGCAGCCAAGACGCCAGGGTCAATCAGCCCCAGCATTTT. Its translation: CASSQDARVNQPQHF. Full variable domain (rest looked up from reference TRBV3-1 and TRBJ1-5): DTAVSQTPKYLVTQMGNDKSIKCEQNLGHDTMYWYKQDSKKFLKIMFSYNNKELIINETVPNRFSPKSPDKAHLNLHINSLELGDSAVYFCASSQDARVNQPQHFGDGTRLSIL.

This clonotype came up many times. The chain is built from TRBV20-1 and TRBJ1-5; 10 nucleotides line up with TRBD1. J lost 7 bases, V lost 5 bases, and 11 bases had no gene match. This CDR3 spans 15 amino acids. Germline CDR1 reads DFQATT; CDR2 reads SNEGSKA (reference sequence). The CDR3 reads CSAVPGQGTRQPQHF. In DNA, the CDR3 is TGCAGTGCTGTCCCGGGACAGGGGACAAGGCAGCCCCAGCATTTT.

This clonotype occurred many times. The chain uses TRBV14 and TRBJ2-5; D unclear. The CDR3 spans 13 residues. Looked up from germline, CDR1 is SGHDN and CDR2 is FVKESK. Trimming shortened V by 1 base and J by 2 bases, and 5 bases separated the two germline ends. CDR3: CASSQGVQETQYF. CDR3 in DNA: TGTGCCAGCAGCCAAGGTGTTCAAGAGACCCAGTACTTC.

On this clonotype itself: A much larger clone differs from this one at a single base, so this may be a read error. J is TRBJ1-3 and V is TRBV7-2; the D gene is possibly TRBD1 (6 bases). With 7 bases removed from V and 5 bases from J, the gap between germline ends came to 18 bases. The CDR3 is made up of 15 amino acids. Per the germline V gene, CDR1 is SGHTA and CDR2 is FQGNSA. The CDR3 DNA reads as TGTGCCAGCATCCCCTATACAGGGAGCAGAAACACCATATATTTT. It specifies CASIPYTGSRNTIYF.

The rearrangement uses TRBV30 and TRBJ2-1; D perhaps matches TRBD1 (7 bases). The CDR3 is 14 amino acids. Germline V gives CDR1 GTSNPN, CDR2 SVGIG (reference sequence). V dropped 7 bases and J dropped 7 bases, with 20 bases sitting between them. CDR3 nucleotides: TGTGCCTATCTCCCAGGGGGAGGTTCGAATGAGCAGTTCTTC. This translates into CAYLPGGGSNEQFF.

In its sample, this clonotype was seen many times. The chain uses TRBV7-2 and TRBJ2-7; D uncertain. V lost 4 bases, J lost 7 bases, and 8 bases lay in between. The CDR3 contains 11 residues. Germline V lookup: CDR1 SGHTA, CDR2 FQGNSA. CDR3 in DNA: TGTGCCAGCAGCTCCCTAAAGGAGCAGTACTTC. Translated: CASSSLKEQYF. Together with reference TRBV7-2 and TRBJ2-7, the CDR3 gives the full variable domain: GAGVSQSPSNKVTEKGKDVELRCDPISGHTALYWYRQSLGQGLEFLIYFQGNSAPDKSGLPSDRFSAERTGGSVSTLTIQRTQQEDSAVYLCASSSLKEQYFGPGTRLTVT.

Only a few counts were recorded for this clonotype. The genes are TRBV19 and TRBJ2-7; 10 nucleotides line up with TRBD2. The V segment lost 4 bases and the J segment 2 bases; nucleotides outside the gene matches: 5. CDR3 length equals 15 residues. The germline V gene encodes CDR1 LNHDA and CDR2 SQIVND (reference sequence). DNA for the CDR3: TGTGCCAGTAGTAATCAAGCGGGGGGGACCTACGAGCAGTACTTC. It translates to CASSNQAGGTYEQYF.

This clonotype appeared many times. The chain combines TRBV18 with TRBJ1-1; D call uncertain. Between the trimmed V and J ends, which lost 3 bases and 2 bases, there was a span of 13 bases. CDR1 is KGHSH and CDR2 is LQKENI in the germline V gene. The CDR3 consists of 15 residues. CDR3 loop: CASSPYVTGNTEAFF. DNA of the CDR3: TGTGCCAGCTCACCCTACGTTACCGGTAACACTGAAGCTTTCTTT.

V usage is TRBV29-1 and J usage is TRBJ1-2; D unresolved. This CDR3 spans 14 amino acids. From germline, CDR1 is SQVTM and CDR2 ANQGSEA. V lost 4 bases to trimming and J lost 7 bases, with 19 bases between them. In nucleotides, the CDR3 is TGCAGCGTTGGCCCTGGACGGTCTTGGGGTGGCTACACCTTC. Its protein product is CSVGPGRSWGGYTF.

This clonotype was recorded at least ten times. The gene calls are TRBV19 and TRBJ1-1; the match to TRBD1 covers 9 bases. The junction had 4 bases not matched to a gene; V was cut back by 4 bases and J by 1 base. The V gene's germline CDR1 is LNHDA and CDR2 SQIVND (reference sequence). The CDR3 has 15 amino acids. CDR3 nucleotides: TGTGCCAGTAGTACGTCACAGGGGGCGAACACTGAAGCTTTCTTT. It specifies CASSTSQGANTEAFF.

This clonotype was picked up a small number of times. The chain uses TRBV28 and TRBJ2-1; no clear D. Germline CDR1 reads MDHEN; CDR2 reads SYDVKM. This CDR3 has 13 residues. V dropped 8 bases and J dropped 0 bases, with 8 bases sitting between them. CDR3 region: CASGHRSYNEQFF. In DNA, the CDR3 is TGTGCCAGCGGCCACCGCTCCTACAATGAGCAGTTCTTC.

This clonotype was observed many times. The J gene is TRBJ1-2, the V gene TRBV7-3; D is unresolved. Germline assignment: CDR1 SGHTA and CDR2 FQGTGA. There are 13 residues in the CDR3. Between the trimmed V and J ends, which lost 0 bases and 4 bases, there was a span of 6 bases. The chain's CDR3 is CASSLTLGYGYTF. The DNA for the CDR3 is TGTGCCAGCAGCTTAACGTTAGGCTATGGCTACACCTTC.

This clonotype was observed at least ten times. The V gene is TRBV6-1, the J gene TRBJ2-2; D is unclear. The germline CDR1 and CDR2 sequences are MNHNS and SASEGT. The CDR3 loop spans 14 amino acids. The germline V and J ends were trimmed by 6 bases and 3 bases, with 11 bases remaining between them. The CDR3 DNA sequence: TGTGCCAGCAGATGGGTTGGGGACACCGGGGAGCTGTTTTTT. Its translation: CASRWVGDTGELFF.

About this clonotype: One base away lies a much larger clone, so this may be a sequencing read error. This CDR3 is missing its conserved last phenylalanine or tryptophan, likely due to a read error. The CDR3 region is CSANRLYEQYL. For the CDR3, the DNA is TGCAGTGCCAATCGACTCTACGAGCAGTACCTC. The V and J genes are TRBV20-1 and TRBJ2-5; D is ambiguous. The DNA matches TRBJ2-7 better at its end, which makes the J call doubtful. The CDR3 loop spans 11 amino acids. Germline V CDR1 and CDR2: DFQATT, SNEGSKA (reference sequence).